This paragraph reports one TCR beta chain. These data are taken from a study of blood T cell repertoires in COVID-19. This CDR3 region has 13 residues. Trimming took 6 bases from V and 3 from J, leaving 11 bases between them. Per the germline V gene, CDR1 is SGHTA and CDR2 is FQGTGA. Repertoires were generated with immunoSEQ multiplex PCR, while TCRdb's copy carries only in-frame clones and drops some. The sample consists of 150,000 to 200,000 clones, less than 80% of them appearing once. The chain uses TRBV7-3 and TRBJ1-1, with D possibly being TRBD1 (5 bases). The receptor was isolated from a man in his fifties who had recovered from COVID-19. The specimen sequenced was peripheral blood. For the CDR3, the DNA is TGTGCCAGCAGTGCAGGGCGAGACACTGAAGCTTTCTTT. This codes for CASSAGRDTEAFF.